The entry that follows covers one T cell receptor (beta chain) sequence. Its target is unknown. The PCR ran on 60 Vbeta and 13 Jbeta primers. Clones were sequenced by immunoSEQ multiplex PCR, and TCRdb holds only the in-frame ones, with some missing. The sample records about 150,000 clones, around 82% being singletons. The data were obtained in a study of cytomegalovirus exposure and HLA in healthy donors. Study-wide points: In a later analysis, TCR beta V- and J-gene trimming was associated with a missense DCLRE1C variant. In vitro work confirmed that a few CMV-associated chains recognize CMV antigens. An analysis done earlier found most TCR beta V segments productive about 87% or about 30% of the time.

V was pared by 1 base and J by 8 bases, with 7 bases of the junction left unmatched. Germline-derived CDR1 and CDR2 are SGHKS and YYEKEE (reference sequence). This CDR3 is 14 amino acids long. Source material: PBMCs. The chain links TRBV5-5 to TRBJ1-2; 8 bases fit TRBD1. This receptor was obtained from a woman aged 35 to 49 in good health and CMV-seropositive. The CDR3 nucleotides are TGTGCCAGCAGCTTGTTCCAGGGGGCGCAGGGCTACACCTTC. This codes for CASSLFQGAQGYTF.